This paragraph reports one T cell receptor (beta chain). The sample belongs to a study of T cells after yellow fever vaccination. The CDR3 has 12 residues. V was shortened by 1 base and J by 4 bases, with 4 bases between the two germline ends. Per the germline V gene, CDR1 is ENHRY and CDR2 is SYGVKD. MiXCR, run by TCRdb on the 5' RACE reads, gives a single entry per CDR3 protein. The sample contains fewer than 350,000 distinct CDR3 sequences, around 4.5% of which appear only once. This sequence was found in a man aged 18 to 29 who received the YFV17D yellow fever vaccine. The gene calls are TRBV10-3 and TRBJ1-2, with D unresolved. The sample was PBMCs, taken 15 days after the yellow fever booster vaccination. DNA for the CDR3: TGTGCCATCAGTGAGTTAGGCTATGGCTACACCTTC. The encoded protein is CAISELGYGYTF.